Below, one T cell receptor beta chain is given with its context. The data stem from a study of blood T cell repertoires in COVID-19. V was pared by 1 base and J by 7 bases, with 7 bases between. The CDR3 contains 13 residues. In the authors' methods: How many nucleated cells were present was estimated from reference gene primer amplification. The assay was immunoSEQ multiplex PCR, and TCRdb's table has in-frame clones only and misses some. V, J and clone size reflect that table, while D and trimming were determined from the DNA. The repertoire holds roughly 260,000 clones, with about 83% as singletons.

The receptor was derived from a woman aged 40 to 55 who had been exposed to COVID-19. This rearrangement joins TRBV12-3 or TRBV12-4 to TRBJ1-4, with unresolved D. The specimen was PBMCs or T cells enriched from blood (not recorded which). This chain's CDR3 is CASSLGSSEKLFF. The CDR3 bases are TGTGCCAGCAGTTTAGGGTCCAGTGAAAAACTGTTTTTT.